Below are 21 T cell receptor beta chains sequenced from a single sample in a study of OX40 agonist ivuxolimab in advanced cancers. Clones were read by immunoSEQ multiplex PCR, and TCRdb kept only the in-frame ones, dropping some. The repertoire consists of about 70,000 clones, with around nine tenths occurring once and the leading ten covering 2.5% to 3.5%. The sequencing here drew on CD4+ or CD8+ T cells sorted from blood, taken in a trial of the OX40 agonist ivuxolimab. Every receptor here comes from an adult with an advanced solid tumor such as melanoma, head and neck, liver or kidney cancer.

The chain combines TRBV2 with TRBJ1-2; D unclear. V lost 0 bases, J lost 8 bases, and 7 bases lay in between. CDR3 size: 12 residues. Germline CDR1 and CDR2: SNHLY and FYNNEI. CDR3 in amino acids: CASSEAMKGYTF. The CDR3 nucleotides are TGTGCCAGCAGTGAAGCGATGAAGGGCTACACCTTC.

The chain combines TRBV19 with TRBJ1-3; TRBD1 aligns across 8 bases. Germline V gives CDR1 LNHDA, CDR2 SQIVND (reference sequence). V shed 0 bases and J 2 bases; nucleotides not matched to a gene: 6. This CDR3 comprises 17 residues. DNA for the CDR3: TGTGCCAGTAGTATAGACAGGGGGCCTGAAACTGGAAACACCATATATTTT. Translation gives CASSIDRGPETGNTIYF.

The genes are TRBV23-1 and TRBJ1-4; D gene ambiguous. TRBV23-1 is an ORF for which the function is uncertain. Trimming removed 0 bases at V and 13 bases at J, with 3 bases between. There are 10 residues in the CDR3. The CDR3 DNA follows: TGCGCCAGCAGTCAATCCGGACTGTTTTTT. Translation gives CASSQSGLFF.

The chain uses TRBV7-3 and TRBJ2-2; D gene unclear. The CDR3 covers 16 residues. V dropped 1 base and J dropped 0 bases, with 9 bases sitting between them. CDR1 SGHTA and CDR2 FQGTGA come from the germline V gene. CDR3 coding DNA: TGTGCCAGCAGCTTAAACGGGCTCGCGAACACCGGGGAGCTGTTTTTT. Translated: CASSLNGLANTGELFF.

The V gene is TRBV5-1, the J gene TRBJ2-1; TRBD1 agrees at 8 bases. The germline gives CDR1 SGHRS, CDR2 YFSETQ. This CDR3 is 17 amino acids long. With 6 bases clipped from V and 8 bases from J, the junction kept 19 bases outside the gene matches. The CDR3 sequence is CASTLYPTGDVGDEQFF. The DNA for the CDR3 is TGCGCCAGCACCCTTTACCCGACAGGGGACGTCGGCGATGAGCAGTTCTTC.

The chain links TRBV6-1 to TRBJ2-1; 11 bases fit TRBD2. This CDR3 has 15 residues. V shed 1 base and J 6 bases; nucleotides not matched to a gene: 2. Germline V lookup: CDR1 MNHNS, CDR2 SASEGT. The CDR3 DNA follows: TGTGCCAGCAGTGAAGAACTAGCGGGAGTCAATGAGCAGTTCTTC. It specifies CASSEELAGVNEQFF.

The chain uses TRBV11-1 and TRBJ2-7, with D possibly TRBD1 on 6 matching bases. Trimming removed 5 bases from V and 2 bases from J, with 25 bases in between. Germline V gene sequence: CDR1 SGHAT, CDR2 FQDESV (reference sequence). The CDR3 is 18 amino acids. CDR3 loop: CASSLNGAGQGRTYEQYF. The CDR3 DNA is TGTGCCAGCAGCCTAAACGGGGCCGGTCAGGGGCGGACCTACGAGCAGTACTTC.

The chain recombines TRBV5-1 with TRBJ2-2; D is unresolved. V shed 3 bases and J shed 1 base, with 4 bases lying between them. The CDR3 is 13 amino acids. Per the germline V gene, CDR1 is SGHRS and CDR2 is YFSETQ. CDR3 DNA: TGCGCCAGCAGCTCCCAGAACACCGGGGAGCTGTTTTTT. Amino acid sequence: CASSSQNTGELFF.

This sequence joins TRBV6-5 and TRBJ2-2; TRBD2 is a possible D gene (6 bases). Between the trimmed V and J ends, which lost 2 bases and 1 base, there was a span of 8 bases. This CDR3 contains 15 residues. Per germline, CDR1 MNHEY and CDR2 SVGAGI. The CDR3 here is CASSYRGGNTGELFF. CDR3 nucleotides: TGTGCCAGCAGTTACCGGGGAGGGAACACCGGGGAGCTGTTTTTT.

This chain uses TRBV5-4 with TRBJ2-7; 10 bases map to TRBD2. Trimming took 0 bases from V and 2 from J; bases not matched to a gene: 5. Germline V gene sequence: CDR1 SGHNT, CDR2 YYREEE (reference sequence). This CDR3 contains 16 residues. DNA for the CDR3: TGTGCCAGCAGCTTGGCCTCTAGCGGGAGTCCCTACGAGCAGTACTTC. It encodes CASSLASSGSPYEQYF. The variable domain in full, with the rest retrieved from reference TRBV5-4 and TRBJ2-7, is ETGVTQSPTHLIKTRGQQVTLRCSSQSGHNTVSWYQQALGQGPQFIFQYYREEENGRGNFPPRFSGLQFPNYSSELNVNALELDDSALYLCASSLASSGSPYEQYFGPGTRLTVT.

The V call is TRBV5-4, the J call TRBJ2-3; 14 bases match TRBD2. This CDR3 spans 17 amino acids. Unmatched junction bases numbered 6, after V lost 4 bases and J lost 2 bases. The germline V gene has CDR1 SGHNT and CDR2 YYREEE (reference sequence). CDR3 region: CASSRGTSGGVTDTQYF. CDR3 nucleotides: TGTGCCAGCAGCCGCGGGACTAGCGGGGGAGTCACAGATACGCAGTATTTT.

The V call is TRBV5-6, the J call TRBJ2-3; D uncertain. This CDR3 is built from 11 residues. Deletions cut 4 bases from V and 2 bases from J, with 2 bases between. Germline assignment: CDR1 SGHDT and CDR2 YYEEEE. CDR3 in amino acids: CASSVTDTQYF. The CDR3 DNA is TGTGCCAGCAGCGTCACAGATACGCAGTATTTT.

CDR3 region: CASSPTGYGYTF. CDR3 bases: TGTGCCAGCAGTCCCACGGGCTATGGCTACACCTTC. V gene TRBV27 combines with J gene TRBJ1-2; no clear D gene. V was clipped by 5 bases and J by 4 bases, with 8 bases between them. Germline loops: CDR1 MNHEY, CDR2 SMNVEV (reference sequence). CDR3 length: 12 amino acids.

The gene calls are TRBV2 and TRBJ2-7, with D maybe TRBD2 (5 bases). The CDR3 is made up of 13 amino acids. From germline, CDR1 is SNHLY and CDR2 FYNNEI. V lost 6 bases and J 5 bases, leaving 14 bases between the germline ends. The CDR3 protein is CASRGSGAHEQYF. The DNA for the CDR3 is TGTGCCAGCAGAGGGAGTGGAGCCCACGAGCAGTACTTC.

The CDR3 nucleotides are TGTGCCTGGAGTGTCCACTCTGGAAACACCATATATTTT. This encodes CAWSVHSGNTIYF. The V call is TRBV30, the J call TRBJ1-3; D remains unclear. Looked up from germline, CDR1 is GTSNPN and CDR2 is SVGIG (reference sequence). There are 13 residues in the CDR3. Trimming took 0 bases from V and 0 from J, leaving 3 bases between them.

This clone was seen more than once but under ten times. This chain uses TRBV7-2 with TRBJ2-2; 7 bases are shared with TRBD1. V lost 6 bases, J lost 5 bases, and 9 bases stayed unmatched. This CDR3 has 15 residues. CDR1 is SGHTA and CDR2 is FQGNSA in the germline V gene. CDR3 sequence reads: CASSPGQLYTGELFF. For the CDR3, the DNA is TGTGCCAGCAGTCCGGGACAGCTTTATACCGGGGAGCTGTTTTTT. Together with reference TRBV7-2 and TRBJ2-2, the CDR3 gives the full variable domain: GAGVSQSPSNKVTEKGKDVELRCDPISGHTALYWYRQSLGQGLEFLIYFQGNSAPDKSGLPSDRFSAERTGGSVSTLTIQRTQQEDSAVYLCASSPGQLYTGELFFGEGSRLTVL.

The gene calls are TRBV11-1 and TRBJ2-3; 8 bases fit TRBD1. The CDR3 runs to 17 residues. From germline, CDR1 is SGHAT and CDR2 FQDESV (reference sequence). V dropped 5 bases and J dropped 1; count of bases not matched to a gene: 11. The CDR3 DNA is TGTGCCAGCAGCCTCGGAAAACAGGGGGTCGGCACAGATACGCAGTATTTT. Its protein product is CASSLGKQGVGTDTQYF.

The genes are TRBV30 and TRBJ2-6; 7 nucleotides align to TRBD1. The germline V gene encodes CDR1 GTSNPN and CDR2 SVGIG (reference sequence). The CDR3 consists of 14 residues. After removal of 8 bases from V and 0 bases from J, the junction contained 4 bases not matched to a gene. In nucleotides, the CDR3 is TGTGCCGGACAGGCCGCCTCTGGGGCCAACGTCCTGACTTTC. This encodes CAGQAASGANVLTF. Supplemented by reference TRBV30 and TRBJ2-6, the full variable domain reads SQTIHQWPATLVQPVGSPLSLECTVEGTSNPNLYWYRQAAGRGLQLLFYSVGIGQISSEVPQNLSASRPQDRQFILSSKKLLLSDSGFYLCAGQAASGANVLTFGAGSRLTVL.

A few counts support this clone. V is TRBV3-1 (or the pseudogene TRBV3-2) and J is TRBJ1-5; D is uncertain. Germline loops: CDR1 LGHDT, CDR2 YNNKEL (reference sequence). This CDR3 comprises 8 residues. V was pared by 5 bases and J by 16 bases, with 6 bases between. The CDR3 reads CASSALHF. The CDR3 nucleotides are TGTGCCAGCAGCGCCCTTCATTTT.

This clone showed up just once. This chain links TRBV28 with TRBJ1-5, with D perhaps TRBD1 (6 bases). V dropped 3 bases and J dropped 7 bases, with 22 bases sitting between them. The germline V gene encodes CDR1 MDHEN and CDR2 SYDVKM. The CDR3 sequence is 17 residues long. The CDR3 sequence is CASSLGQGLRGGQPQHF. CDR3 nucleotide sequence: TGTGCCAGCAGTTTGGGCCAGGGTTTGAGGGGGGGGCAGCCCCAGCATTTT.

This clone is a singleton in its sample. The genes are TRBV7-9 and TRBJ2-7; either TRBD1 or TRBD2 may fit D (5 bases each). Germline CDR1 and CDR2: SEHNR and FQNEAQ (reference sequence). CDR3 length: 14 amino acids. V was trimmed by 1 base and J by 3 bases, leaving 10 bases between them. CDR3 nucleotides: TGTGCCAGCAGCTTAGTCGGGGCTAGCTACGAGCAGTACTTC. Encoded protein: CASSLVGASYEQYF.